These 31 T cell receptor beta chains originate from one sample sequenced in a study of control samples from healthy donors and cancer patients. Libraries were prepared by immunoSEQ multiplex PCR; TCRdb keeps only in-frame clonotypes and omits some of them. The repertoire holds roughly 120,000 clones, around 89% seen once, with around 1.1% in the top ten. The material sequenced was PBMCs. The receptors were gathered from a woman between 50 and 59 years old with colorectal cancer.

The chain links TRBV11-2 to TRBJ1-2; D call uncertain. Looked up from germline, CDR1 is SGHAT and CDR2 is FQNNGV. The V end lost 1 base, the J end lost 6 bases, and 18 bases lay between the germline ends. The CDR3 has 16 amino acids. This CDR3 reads CASSLGYLRVPDGYTF. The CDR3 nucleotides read TGTGCCAGCAGCTTAGGGTACTTGAGGGTTCCGGATGGCTACACCTTC.

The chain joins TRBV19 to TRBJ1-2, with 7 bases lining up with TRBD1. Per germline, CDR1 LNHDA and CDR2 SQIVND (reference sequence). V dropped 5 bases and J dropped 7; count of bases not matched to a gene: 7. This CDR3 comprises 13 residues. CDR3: CASSDTGEGGYTF. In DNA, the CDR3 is TGTGCCAGTAGTGACACAGGGGAAGGTGGCTACACCTTC.

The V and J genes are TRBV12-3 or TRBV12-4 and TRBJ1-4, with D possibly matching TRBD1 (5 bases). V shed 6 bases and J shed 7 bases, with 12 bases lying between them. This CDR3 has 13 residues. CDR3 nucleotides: TGTGCCAGCAGCGCTGCGGGGCCTGAAAAACTGTTTTTT. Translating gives CASSAAGPEKLFF.

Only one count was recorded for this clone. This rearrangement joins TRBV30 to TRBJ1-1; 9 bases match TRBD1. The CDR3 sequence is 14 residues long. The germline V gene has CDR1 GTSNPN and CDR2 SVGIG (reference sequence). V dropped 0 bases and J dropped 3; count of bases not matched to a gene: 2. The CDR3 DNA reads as TGTGCCTGGAGTGTAAGACAGGGGGACACTGAAGCTTTCTTT. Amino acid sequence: CAWSVRQGDTEAFF.

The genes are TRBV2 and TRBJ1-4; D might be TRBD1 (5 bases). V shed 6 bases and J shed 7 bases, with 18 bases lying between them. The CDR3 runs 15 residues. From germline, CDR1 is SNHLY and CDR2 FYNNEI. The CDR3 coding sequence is TGTGCCAGCAGCGAGCTTGAGGGGTTCGGTGAAAAACTGTTTTTT. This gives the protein CASSELEGFGEKLFF.

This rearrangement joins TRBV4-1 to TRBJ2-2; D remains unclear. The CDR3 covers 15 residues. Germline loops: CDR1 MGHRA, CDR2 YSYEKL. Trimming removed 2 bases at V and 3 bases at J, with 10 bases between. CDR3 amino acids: CASSQHHRDTGELFF. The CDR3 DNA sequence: TGCGCCAGCAGCCAACATCACCGGGACACCGGGGAGCTGTTTTTT.

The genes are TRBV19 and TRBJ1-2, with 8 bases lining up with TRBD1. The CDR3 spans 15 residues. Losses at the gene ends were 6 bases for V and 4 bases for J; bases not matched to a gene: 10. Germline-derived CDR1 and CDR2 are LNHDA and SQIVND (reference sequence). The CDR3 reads CASRSGQGLTYGYTF. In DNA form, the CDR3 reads TGTGCCAGTAGATCAGGACAGGGCCTGACCTATGGCTACACCTTC.

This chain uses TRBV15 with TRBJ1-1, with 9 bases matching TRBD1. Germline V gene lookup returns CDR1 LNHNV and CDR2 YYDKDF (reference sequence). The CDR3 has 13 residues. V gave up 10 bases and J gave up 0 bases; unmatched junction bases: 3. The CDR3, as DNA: TGTGCCATCCGGGACAGGGTGAACACTGAAGCTTTCTTT. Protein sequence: CAIRDRVNTEAFF.

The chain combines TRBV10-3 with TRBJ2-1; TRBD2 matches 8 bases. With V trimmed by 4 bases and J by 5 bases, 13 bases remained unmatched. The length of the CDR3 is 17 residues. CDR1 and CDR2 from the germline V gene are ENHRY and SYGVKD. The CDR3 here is CAISGGVAGKLHNEQFF. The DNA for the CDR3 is TGTGCCATCAGTGGGGGGGTAGCGGGAAAGCTTCACAATGAGCAGTTCTTC.

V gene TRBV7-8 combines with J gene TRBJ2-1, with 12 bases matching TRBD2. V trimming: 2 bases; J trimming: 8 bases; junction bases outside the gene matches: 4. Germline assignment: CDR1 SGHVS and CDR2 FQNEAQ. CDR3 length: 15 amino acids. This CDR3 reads CASSLTSGGPDEQFF. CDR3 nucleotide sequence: TGTGCCAGCAGCTTAACTAGCGGGGGGCCCGATGAGCAGTTCTTC.

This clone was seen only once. The CDR3 DNA reads TGTGCCAGCTCACCCAGGACAGGGAACAATGAGCAGTTCTTC. This gives the protein CASSPRTGNNEQFF. This chain joins TRBV18 and TRBJ2-1; TRBD1 agrees at 8 bases. The junction had 3 bases not matched to a gene; V was cut back by 3 bases and J by 5 bases. Germline values: CDR1 KGHSH, CDR2 LQKENI. CDR3 length: 14 amino acids.

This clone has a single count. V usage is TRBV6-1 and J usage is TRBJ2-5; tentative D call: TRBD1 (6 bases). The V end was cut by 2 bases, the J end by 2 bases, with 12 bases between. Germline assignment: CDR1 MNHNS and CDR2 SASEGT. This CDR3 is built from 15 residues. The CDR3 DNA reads TGTGCCAGCAGTGAACCCTGGACAGATCAAGAGACCCAGTACTTC. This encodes CASSEPWTDQETQYF.

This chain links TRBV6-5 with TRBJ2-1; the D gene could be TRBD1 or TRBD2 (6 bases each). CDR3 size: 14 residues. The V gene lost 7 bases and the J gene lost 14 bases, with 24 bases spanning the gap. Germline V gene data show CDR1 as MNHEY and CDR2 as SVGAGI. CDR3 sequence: CASTEGGRGENKFF. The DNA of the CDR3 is TGTGCCAGCACCGAAGGGGGAAGGGGGGAGAATAAGTTCTTC.

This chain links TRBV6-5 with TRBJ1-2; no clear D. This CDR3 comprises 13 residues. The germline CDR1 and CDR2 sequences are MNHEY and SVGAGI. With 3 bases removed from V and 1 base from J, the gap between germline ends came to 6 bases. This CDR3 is CASSYNSNYGYTF. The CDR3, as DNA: TGTGCCAGCAGTTATAACAGTAACTATGGCTACACCTTC.

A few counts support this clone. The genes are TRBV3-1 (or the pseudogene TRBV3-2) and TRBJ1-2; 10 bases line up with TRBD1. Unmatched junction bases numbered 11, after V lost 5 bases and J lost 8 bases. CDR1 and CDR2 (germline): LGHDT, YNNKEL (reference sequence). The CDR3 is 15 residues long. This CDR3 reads CASSETGGPFVGYTF. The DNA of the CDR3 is TGTGCCAGCAGCGAGACAGGGGGCCCTTTTGTGGGCTACACCTTC.

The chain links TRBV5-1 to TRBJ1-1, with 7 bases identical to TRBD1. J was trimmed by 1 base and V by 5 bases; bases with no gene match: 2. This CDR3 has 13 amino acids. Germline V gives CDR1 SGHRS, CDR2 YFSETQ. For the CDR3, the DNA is TGCGCCAGCAGGCCAGGGGGGAACACTGAAGCTTTCTTT. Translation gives CASRPGGNTEAFF.

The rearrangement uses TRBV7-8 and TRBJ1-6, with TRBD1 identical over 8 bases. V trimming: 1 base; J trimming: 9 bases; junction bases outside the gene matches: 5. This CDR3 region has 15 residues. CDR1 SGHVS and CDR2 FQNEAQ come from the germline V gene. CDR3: CASSLGGQGTSPLHF. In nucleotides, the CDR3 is TGTGCCAGCAGCTTAGGAGGACAGGGCACTTCACCCCTCCACTTT.

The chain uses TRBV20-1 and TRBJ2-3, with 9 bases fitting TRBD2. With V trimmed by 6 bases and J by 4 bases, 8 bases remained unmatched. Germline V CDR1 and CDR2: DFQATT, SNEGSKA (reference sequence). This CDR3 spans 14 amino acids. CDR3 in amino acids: CSASSGSGADTQYF. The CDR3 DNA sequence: TGCAGTGCCAGTAGCGGGAGCGGGGCAGATACGCAGTATTTT.

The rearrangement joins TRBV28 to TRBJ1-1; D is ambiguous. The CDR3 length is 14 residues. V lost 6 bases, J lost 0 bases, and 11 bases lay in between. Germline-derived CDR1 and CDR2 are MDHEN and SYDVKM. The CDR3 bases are TGTGCCAGCAGCTCAACCCCAATGAACACTGAAGCTTTCTTT. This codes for CASSSTPMNTEAFF.

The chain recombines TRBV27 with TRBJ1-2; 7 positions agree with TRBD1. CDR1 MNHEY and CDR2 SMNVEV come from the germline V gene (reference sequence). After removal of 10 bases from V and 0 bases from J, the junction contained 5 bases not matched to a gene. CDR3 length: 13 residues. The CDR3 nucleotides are TGTGCCACCCGACAGGGACCTAACTATGGCTACACCTTC. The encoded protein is CATRQGPNYGYTF.

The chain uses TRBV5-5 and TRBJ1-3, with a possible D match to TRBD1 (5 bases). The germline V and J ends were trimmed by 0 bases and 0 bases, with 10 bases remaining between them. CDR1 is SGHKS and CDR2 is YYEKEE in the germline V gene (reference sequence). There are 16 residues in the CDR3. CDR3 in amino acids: CASSLETEGSGNTIYF. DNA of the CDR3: TGTGCCAGCAGCTTGGAGACAGAAGGCTCTGGAAACACCATATATTTT.

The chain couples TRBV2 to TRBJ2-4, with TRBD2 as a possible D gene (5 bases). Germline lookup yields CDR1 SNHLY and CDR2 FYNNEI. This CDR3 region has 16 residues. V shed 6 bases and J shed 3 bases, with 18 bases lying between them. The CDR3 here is CASRERAASFKNIQYF. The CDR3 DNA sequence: TGTGCCAGCAGGGAGAGGGCTGCGTCATTCAAAAACATTCAGTACTTC.

CDR3 nucleotides: TGTGCCAGCAGTTTGACGGCGGGAGAGACCCAGTACTTC. It codes for CASSLTAGETQYF. V is TRBV28 and J is TRBJ2-5; weak D call: TRBD2 (5 bases). CDR3 length equals 13 residues. V lost 3 bases and J lost 4, with 9 bases in between. Germline CDR1 reads MDHEN; CDR2 reads SYDVKM.

The CDR3 coding sequence is TGTGCCAGCTCACCAAATGTGGGGTCGTTGGATGAGCAGTTCTTC. It encodes CASSPNVGSLDEQFF. The rearrangement joins TRBV18 to TRBJ2-1; no reliable D call. This CDR3 contains 15 residues. Germline CDR1 and CDR2: KGHSH and LQKENI. The V and J ends lost 2 bases and 8 bases respectively, with 16 bases between them.

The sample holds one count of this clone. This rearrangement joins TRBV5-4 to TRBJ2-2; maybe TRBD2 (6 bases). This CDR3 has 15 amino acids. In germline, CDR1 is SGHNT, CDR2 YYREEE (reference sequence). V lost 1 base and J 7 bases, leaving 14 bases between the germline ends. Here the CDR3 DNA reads TGTGCCAGCAGCTTGCCGCGGGGAGACAGCGGGGAGCTGTTTTTT. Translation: CASSLPRGDSGELFF.

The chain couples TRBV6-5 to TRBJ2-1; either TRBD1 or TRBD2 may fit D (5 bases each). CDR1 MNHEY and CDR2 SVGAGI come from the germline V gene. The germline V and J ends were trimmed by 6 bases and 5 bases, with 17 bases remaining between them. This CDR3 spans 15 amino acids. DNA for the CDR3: TGTGCCAGCAGCCCCGATCGGGACCGTGACAATGAGCAGTTCTTC. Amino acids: CASSPDRDRDNEQFF.

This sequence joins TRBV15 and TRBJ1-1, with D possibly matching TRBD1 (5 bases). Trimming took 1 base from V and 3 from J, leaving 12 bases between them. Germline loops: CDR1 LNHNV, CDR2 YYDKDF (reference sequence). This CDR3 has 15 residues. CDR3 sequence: CATSRVRGGDTEAFF. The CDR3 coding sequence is TGTGCCACCAGCAGAGTTAGGGGAGGGGACACTGAAGCTTTCTTT.

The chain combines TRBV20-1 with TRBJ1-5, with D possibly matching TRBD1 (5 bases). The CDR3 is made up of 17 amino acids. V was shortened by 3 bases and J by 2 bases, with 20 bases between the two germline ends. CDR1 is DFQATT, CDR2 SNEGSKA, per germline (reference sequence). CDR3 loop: CSASRVGGIGGNQPQHF. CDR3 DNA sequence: TGCAGTGCTAGTCGCGTCGGGGGGATTGGGGGCAATCAGCCCCAGCATTTT.

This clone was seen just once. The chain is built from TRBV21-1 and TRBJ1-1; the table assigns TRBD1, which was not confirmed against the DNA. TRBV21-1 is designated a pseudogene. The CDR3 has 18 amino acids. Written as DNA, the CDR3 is TGTGCCAGCAGAAGAAATAGGGGATACAGGGGAGGAGGCACTGAAGCTTTCTTT. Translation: CASRRNRGYRGGGTEAFF.

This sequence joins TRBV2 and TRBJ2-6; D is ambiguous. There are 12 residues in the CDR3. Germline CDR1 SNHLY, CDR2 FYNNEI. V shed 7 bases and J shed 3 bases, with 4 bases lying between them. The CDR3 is CASKGGANVLTF. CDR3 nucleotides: TGTGCCAGCAAGGGTGGGGCCAACGTCCTGACTTTC.

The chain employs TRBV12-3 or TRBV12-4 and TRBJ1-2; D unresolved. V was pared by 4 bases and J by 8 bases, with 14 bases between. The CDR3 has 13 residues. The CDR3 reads CASSSPEESGYTF. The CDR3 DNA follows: TGTGCCAGCAGTTCCCCGGAGGAAAGCGGCTACACCTTC.